The clone carrying this T cell receptor (beta chain) was observed once. Libraries were prepared by immunoSEQ multiplex PCR; TCRdb keeps only in-frame clonotypes and omits some of them. The sample has fewer than 60,000 clones; about four fifths are singletons. This sample is part of a study of T cells in localized non-small cell lung cancer. The germline CDR1 and CDR2 sequences are MNHNS and SASEGT. The CDR3 is 15 residues long. Trimming took 7 bases from V and 4 from J, leaving 19 bases between them. The sample in question was peripheral blood, obtained before any cancer treatment. The genes are TRBV6-1 and TRBJ1-2; the D gene is possibly TRBD1 (5 bases). This TCR derives from a female donor at least 60 years old with stage II squamous cell lung carcinoma. This CDR3 is CASTHTTRQPYGYTF. CDR3 DNA: TGTGCCAGCACCCACACCACTCGACAGCCCTATGGCTACACCTTC.